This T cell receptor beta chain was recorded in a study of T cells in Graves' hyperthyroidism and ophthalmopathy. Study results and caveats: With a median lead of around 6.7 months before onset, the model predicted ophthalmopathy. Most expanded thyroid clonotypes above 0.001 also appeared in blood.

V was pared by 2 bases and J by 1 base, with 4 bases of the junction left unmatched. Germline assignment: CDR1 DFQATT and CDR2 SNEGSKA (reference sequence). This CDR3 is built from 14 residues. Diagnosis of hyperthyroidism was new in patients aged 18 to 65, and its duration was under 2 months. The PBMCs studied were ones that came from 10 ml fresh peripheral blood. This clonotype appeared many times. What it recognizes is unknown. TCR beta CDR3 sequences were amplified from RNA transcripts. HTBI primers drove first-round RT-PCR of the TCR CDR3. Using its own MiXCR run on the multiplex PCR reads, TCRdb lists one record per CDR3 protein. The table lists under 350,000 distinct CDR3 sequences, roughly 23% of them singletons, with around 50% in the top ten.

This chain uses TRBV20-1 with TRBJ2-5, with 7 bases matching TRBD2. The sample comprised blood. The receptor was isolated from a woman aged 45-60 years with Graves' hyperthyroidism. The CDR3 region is CSARLASGQETQYF. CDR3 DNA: TGCAGTGCTAGATTGGCTAGCGGCCAAGAGACCCAGTACTTC.